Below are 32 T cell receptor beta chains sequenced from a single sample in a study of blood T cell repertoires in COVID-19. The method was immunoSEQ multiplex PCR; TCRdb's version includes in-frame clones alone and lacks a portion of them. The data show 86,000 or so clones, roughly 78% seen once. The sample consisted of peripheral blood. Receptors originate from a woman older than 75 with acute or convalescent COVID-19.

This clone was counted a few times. CDR3 sequence reads: CASAGAGQGTEAFF. The CDR3 DNA reads as TGCGCCAGCGCGGGGGCGGGACAGGGAACTGAAGCTTTCTTT. V usage is TRBV10-2 and J usage is TRBJ1-1; 9 bases are shared with TRBD1. This CDR3 spans 14 amino acids. Trimming took 8 bases from V and 5 from J; bases not matched to a gene: 9. Germline CDR1 reads WSHSY; CDR2 reads SAAADI.

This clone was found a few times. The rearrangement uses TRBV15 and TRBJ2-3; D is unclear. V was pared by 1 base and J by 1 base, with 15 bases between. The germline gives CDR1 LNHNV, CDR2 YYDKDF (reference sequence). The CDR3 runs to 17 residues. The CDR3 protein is CATSRARLGIGTDTQYF. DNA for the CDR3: TGTGCCACCAGCAGAGCTAGGCTAGGAATTGGCACAGATACGCAGTATTTT.

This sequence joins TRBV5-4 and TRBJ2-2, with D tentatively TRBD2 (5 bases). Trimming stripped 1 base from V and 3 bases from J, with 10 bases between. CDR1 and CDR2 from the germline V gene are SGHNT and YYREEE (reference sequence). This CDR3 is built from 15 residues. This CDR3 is CASSLSWRDTGELFF. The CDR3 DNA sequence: TGTGCCAGCAGCTTGTCGTGGCGGGACACCGGGGAGCTGTTTTTT. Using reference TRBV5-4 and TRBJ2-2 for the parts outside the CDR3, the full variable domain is ETGVTQSPTHLIKTRGQQVTLRCSSQSGHNTVSWYQQALGQGPQFIFQYYREEENGRGNFPPRFSGLQFPNYSSELNVNALELDDSALYLCASSLSWRDTGELFFGEGSRLTVL.

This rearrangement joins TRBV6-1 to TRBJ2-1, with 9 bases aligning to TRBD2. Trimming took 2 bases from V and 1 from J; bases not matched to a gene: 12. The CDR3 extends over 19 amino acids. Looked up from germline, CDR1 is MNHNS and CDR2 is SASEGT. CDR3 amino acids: CASSEYRAVAGVSYNEQFF. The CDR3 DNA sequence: TGTGCCAGCAGTGAATATAGGGCGGTAGCGGGGGTGTCCTACAATGAGCAGTTCTTC.

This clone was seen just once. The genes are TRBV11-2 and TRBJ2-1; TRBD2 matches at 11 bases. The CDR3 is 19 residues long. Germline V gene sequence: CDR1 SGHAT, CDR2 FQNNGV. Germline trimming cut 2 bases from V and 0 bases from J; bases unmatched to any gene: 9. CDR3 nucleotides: TGTGCCAGCAGCTTAAGGCTAGCGGGGGGCCAAGGCTCCTACAATGAGCAGTTCTTC. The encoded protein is CASSLRLAGGQGSYNEQFF.

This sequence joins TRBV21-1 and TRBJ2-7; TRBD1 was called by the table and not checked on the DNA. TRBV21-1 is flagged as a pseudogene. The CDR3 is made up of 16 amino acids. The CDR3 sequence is CASSQPGKGSSYEQYF. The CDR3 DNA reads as TGTGCCAGCAGCCAGCCAGGGAAAGGAAGCTCCTACGAGCAGTACTTC.

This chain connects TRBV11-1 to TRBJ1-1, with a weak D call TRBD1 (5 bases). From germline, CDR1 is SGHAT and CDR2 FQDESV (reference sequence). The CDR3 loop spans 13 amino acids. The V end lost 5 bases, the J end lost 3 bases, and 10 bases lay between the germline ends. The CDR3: CASSGLGDTEAFF. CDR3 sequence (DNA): TGTGCCAGCAGCGGGTTAGGGGACACTGAAGCTTTCTTT.

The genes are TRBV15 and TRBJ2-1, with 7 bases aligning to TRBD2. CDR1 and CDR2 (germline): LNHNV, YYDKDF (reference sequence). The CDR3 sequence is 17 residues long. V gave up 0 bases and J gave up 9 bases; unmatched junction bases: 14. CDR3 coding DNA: TGTGCCACCAGCAGAGATTTAAGGACTAGTAACAGGATTGAGCAGTTCTTC. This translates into CATSRDLRTSNRIEQFF.

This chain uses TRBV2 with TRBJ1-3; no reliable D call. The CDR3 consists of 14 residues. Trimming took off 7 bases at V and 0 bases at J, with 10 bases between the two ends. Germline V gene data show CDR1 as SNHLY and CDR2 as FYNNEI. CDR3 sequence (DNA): TGTGCCAGCAAGCCCCTTTACTCTGGAAACACCATATATTTT. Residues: CASKPLYSGNTIYF.

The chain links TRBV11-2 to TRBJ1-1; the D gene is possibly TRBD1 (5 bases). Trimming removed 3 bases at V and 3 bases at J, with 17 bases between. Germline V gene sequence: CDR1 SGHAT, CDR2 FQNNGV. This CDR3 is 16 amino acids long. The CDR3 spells CASSFRRSGRDTEAFF. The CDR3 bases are TGTGCCAGCAGCTTTCGACGCTCAGGGCGAGACACTGAAGCTTTCTTT.

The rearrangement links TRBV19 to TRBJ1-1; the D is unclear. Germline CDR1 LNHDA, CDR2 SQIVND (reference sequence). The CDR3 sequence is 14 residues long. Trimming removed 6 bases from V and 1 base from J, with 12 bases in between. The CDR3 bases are TGTGCCAGTAGCAAAATCCCGGGGAACACTGAAGCTTTCTTT. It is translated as CASSKIPGNTEAFF.

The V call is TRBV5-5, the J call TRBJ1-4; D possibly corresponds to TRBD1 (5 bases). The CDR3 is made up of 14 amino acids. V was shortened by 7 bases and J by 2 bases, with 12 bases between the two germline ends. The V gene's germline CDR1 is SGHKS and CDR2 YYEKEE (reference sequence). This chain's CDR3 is CASASGGTNEKLFF. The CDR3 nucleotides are TGTGCCAGCGCCTCGGGGGGGACTAATGAAAAACTGTTTTTT.

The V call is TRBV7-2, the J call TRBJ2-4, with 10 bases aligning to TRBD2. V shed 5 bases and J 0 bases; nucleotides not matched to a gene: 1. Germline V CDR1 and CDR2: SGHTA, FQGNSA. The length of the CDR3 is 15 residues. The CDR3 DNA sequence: TGTGCCAGCAGCCGGACTAGCGGAGCCAAAAACATTCAGTACTTC. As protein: CASSRTSGAKNIQYF.

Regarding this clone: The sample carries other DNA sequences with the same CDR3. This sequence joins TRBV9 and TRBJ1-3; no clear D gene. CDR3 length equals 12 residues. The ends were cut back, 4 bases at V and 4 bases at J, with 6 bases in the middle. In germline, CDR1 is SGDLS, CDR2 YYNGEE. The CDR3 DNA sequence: TGTGCCAGCAGCCCCCGGGGAAACACCATATATTTT. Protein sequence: CASSPRGNTIYF.

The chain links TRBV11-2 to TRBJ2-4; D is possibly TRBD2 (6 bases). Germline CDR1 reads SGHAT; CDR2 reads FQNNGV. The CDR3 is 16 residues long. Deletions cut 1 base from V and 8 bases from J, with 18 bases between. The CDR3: CASSLGNRDSRHIQYF. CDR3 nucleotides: TGTGCCAGCAGCTTAGGCAACCGGGACTCCCGTCACATTCAGTACTTC.

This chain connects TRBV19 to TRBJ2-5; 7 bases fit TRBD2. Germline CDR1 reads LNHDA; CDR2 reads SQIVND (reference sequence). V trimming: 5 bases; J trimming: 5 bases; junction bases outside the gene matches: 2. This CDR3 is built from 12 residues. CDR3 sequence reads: CASSGAGETQYF. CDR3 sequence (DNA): TGTGCCAGTAGTGGAGCGGGGGAGACCCAGTACTTC.

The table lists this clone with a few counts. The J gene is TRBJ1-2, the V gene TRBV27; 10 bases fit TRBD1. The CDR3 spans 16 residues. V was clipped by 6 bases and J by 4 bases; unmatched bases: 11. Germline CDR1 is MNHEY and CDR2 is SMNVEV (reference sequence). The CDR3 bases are TGTGCCAGCAGACCGGGGGACAGGGGCGAAGGCTATGGCTACACCTTC. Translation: CASRPGDRGEGYGYTF.

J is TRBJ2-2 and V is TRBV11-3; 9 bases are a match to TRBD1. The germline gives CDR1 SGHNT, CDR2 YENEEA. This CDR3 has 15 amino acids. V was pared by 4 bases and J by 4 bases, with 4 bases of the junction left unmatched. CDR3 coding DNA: TGTGCCAGCAGCTCCGGGACAGGGACCACCGGGGAGCTGTTTTTT. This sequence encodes CASSSGTGTTGELFF.

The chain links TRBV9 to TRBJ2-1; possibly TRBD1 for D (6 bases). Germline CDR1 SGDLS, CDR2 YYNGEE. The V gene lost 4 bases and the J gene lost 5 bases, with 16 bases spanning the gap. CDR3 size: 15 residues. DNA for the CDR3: TGTGCCAGCAGCCCAGAGTGGGGGCCCAACAATGAGCAGTTCTTC. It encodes CASSPEWGPNNEQFF.

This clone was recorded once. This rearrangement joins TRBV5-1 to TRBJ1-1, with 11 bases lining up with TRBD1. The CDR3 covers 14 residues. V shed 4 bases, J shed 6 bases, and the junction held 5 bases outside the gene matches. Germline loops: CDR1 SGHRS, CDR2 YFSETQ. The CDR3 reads CASSNRDRGSEAFF. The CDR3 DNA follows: TGCGCCAGCAGCAACCGGGACAGGGGGTCTGAAGCTTTCTTT.

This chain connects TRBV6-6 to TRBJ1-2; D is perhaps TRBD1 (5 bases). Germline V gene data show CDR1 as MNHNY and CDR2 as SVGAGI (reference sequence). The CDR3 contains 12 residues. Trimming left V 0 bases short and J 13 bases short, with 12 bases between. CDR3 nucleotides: TGTGCCAGCAGTTACTCTGGAGGGGCCAGCACCTTC. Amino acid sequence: CASSYSGGASTF.

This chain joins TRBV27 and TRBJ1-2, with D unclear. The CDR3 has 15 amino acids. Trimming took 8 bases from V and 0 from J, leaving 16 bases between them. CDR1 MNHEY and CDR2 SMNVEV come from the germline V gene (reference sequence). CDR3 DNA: TGTGCCAGCCCCTCCGAGGATGCCTCTAACTATGGCTACACCTTC. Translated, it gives CASPSEDASNYGYTF.

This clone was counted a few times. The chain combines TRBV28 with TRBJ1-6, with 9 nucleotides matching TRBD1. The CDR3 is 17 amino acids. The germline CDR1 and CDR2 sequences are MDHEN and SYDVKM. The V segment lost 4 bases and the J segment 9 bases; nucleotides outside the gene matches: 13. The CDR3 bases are TGTGCCAGCAGTTCATACGCTGGGACAGGGACTAGTTCACCCCTCCACTTT. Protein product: CASSSYAGTGTSSPLHF.

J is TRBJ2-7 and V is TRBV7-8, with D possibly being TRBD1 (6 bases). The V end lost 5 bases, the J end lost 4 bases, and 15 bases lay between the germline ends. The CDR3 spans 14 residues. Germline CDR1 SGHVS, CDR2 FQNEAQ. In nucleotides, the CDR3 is TGTGCCAGCAGCATGTTCCGGGACACTTACGAGCAGTACTTC. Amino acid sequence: CASSMFRDTYEQYF.

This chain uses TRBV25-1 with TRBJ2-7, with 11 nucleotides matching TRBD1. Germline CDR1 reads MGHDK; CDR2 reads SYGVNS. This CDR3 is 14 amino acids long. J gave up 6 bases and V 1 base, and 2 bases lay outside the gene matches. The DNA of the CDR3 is TGTGCCAGCAGTGAATGGGGGACAGGGGGCGAGCAGTACTTC. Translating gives CASSEWGTGGEQYF.

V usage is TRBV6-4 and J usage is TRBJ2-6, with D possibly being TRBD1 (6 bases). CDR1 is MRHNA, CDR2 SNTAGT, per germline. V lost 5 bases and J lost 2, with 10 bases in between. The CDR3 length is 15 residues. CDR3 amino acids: CASSPQGTGANVLTF. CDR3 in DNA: TGTGCCAGCAGTCCTCAGGGGACTGGGGCCAACGTCCTGACTTTC.

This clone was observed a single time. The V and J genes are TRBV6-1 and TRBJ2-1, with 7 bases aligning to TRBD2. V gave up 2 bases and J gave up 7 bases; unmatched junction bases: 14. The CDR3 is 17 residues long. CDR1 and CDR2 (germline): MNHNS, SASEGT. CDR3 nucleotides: TGTGCCAGCAGTGAACTGGTGGGAGGGAGAGGGATGAATGAGCAGTTCTTC. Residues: CASSELVGGRGMNEQFF.

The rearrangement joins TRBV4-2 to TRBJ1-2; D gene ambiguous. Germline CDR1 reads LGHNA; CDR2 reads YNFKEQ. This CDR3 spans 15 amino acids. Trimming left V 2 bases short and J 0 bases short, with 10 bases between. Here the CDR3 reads CASSQTPDTNYGYTF. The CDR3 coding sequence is TGTGCCAGCAGCCAAACCCCCGACACTAACTATGGCTACACCTTC.

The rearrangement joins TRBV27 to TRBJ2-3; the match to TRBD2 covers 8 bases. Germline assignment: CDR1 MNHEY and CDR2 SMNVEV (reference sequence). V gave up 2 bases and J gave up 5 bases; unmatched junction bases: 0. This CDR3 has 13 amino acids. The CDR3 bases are TGTGCCAGCAGTTTACTAGCGGGAGATACGCAGTATTTT. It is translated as CASSLLAGDTQYF.

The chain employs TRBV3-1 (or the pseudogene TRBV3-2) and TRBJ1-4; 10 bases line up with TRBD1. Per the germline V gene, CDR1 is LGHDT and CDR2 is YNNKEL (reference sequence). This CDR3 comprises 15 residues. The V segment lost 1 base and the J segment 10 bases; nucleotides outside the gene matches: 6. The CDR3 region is CASSQAGTGVGKLFF. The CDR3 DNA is TGTGCCAGCAGCCAAGCGGGGACAGGGGTGGGAAAACTGTTTTTT.

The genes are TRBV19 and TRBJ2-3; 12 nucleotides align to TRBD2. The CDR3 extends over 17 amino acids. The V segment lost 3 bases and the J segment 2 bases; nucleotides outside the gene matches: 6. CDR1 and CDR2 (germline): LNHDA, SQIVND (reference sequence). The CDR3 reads CASSMKASGGDTDTQYF. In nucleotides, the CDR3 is TGTGCCAGTAGTATGAAGGCTAGCGGGGGGGACACAGATACGCAGTATTTT.

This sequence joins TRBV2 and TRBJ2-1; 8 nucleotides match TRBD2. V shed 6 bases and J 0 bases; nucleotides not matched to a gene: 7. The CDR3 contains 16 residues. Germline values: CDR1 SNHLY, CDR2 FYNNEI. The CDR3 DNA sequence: TGTGCCAGCAGCTCCCGGGGGGGTATCTCCTACAATGAGCAGTTCTTC. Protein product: CASSSRGGISYNEQFF.